The clone carrying this TCR beta chain was recorded at least ten times. These data originate in a study of lung T cells in sarcoidosis with Löfgren's syndrome. One entry per CDR3 protein results from TCRdb running MiXCR on the reads. The sample contains roughly 63,000 distinct CDR3 sequences, 21% of which appear only once. The specimen sequenced was CD4+ T cells from PBMCs. This receptor was taken from a human donor with sarcoidosis (Löfgren's syndrome or another form), or a control subject (not recorded which).

The CDR3: CASSPRGQAPNEQFF. The CDR3, as DNA: TGTGCCAGCAGTCCCCGCGGGCAGGCCCCCAATGAGCAGTTCTTC. The rearrangement joins TRBV28 to TRBJ2-1; D perhaps matches TRBD2 (5 bases). CDR1 and CDR2 from the germline V gene are MDHEN and SYDVKM. The CDR3 has 15 residues. Between the trimmed V and J ends, which lost 5 bases and 6 bases, there was a span of 17 bases.